Given below is one T cell receptor (beta chain) in context. The antigen is not known. Germline-derived CDR1 and CDR2 are MNHNS and SASEGT. V lost 2 bases and J lost 14, with 12 bases in between. The CDR3 extends over 11 amino acids. Pooled together were second doses at about 4 or about 12 weeks. The table came from immunoSEQ multiplex PCR; TCRdb's copy has only in-frame clones and leaves some out. The table shows tens of thousands of clones, with 80% occurring only once. The data were obtained in a study of T cell responses to AZD1222 COVID-19 vaccine. Study-wide results and caveats: Mapped onto spike, vaccine-associated CD4 TCRs spanned it and were dominant at 160-218 and 743-854. Clonal diversity was possibly underestimated; the donors were predominantly white British and more often female. A rise in Spike-specific TCR breadth and depth followed two AZD1222 doses.

The receptor comes from an adult who received the AZD1222 COVID-19 vaccine. Sequencing was performed on peripheral blood, taken 28 days after the second AZD1222 dose. The chain is built from TRBV6-1 and TRBJ2-5; D is undetermined. CDR3 DNA: TGTGCCAGCAGTGAAATCCCCCGAATATACTTC. It yields the protein CASSEIPRIYF.